The entry below gives a single T cell receptor (beta chain) sequence along with its context. This sample is part of a study of OX40 agonist ivuxolimab in advanced cancers. The protocol was immunoSEQ multiplex PCR, while the TCRdb copy is restricted to in-frame clones and leaves out a portion. The sample has tens of thousands of clones, 79% seen once. This CDR3 has 16 amino acids. V is TRBV21-1 and J is TRBJ1-5; the table gives TRBD1 as D, unverified against the DNA. TRBV21-1 represents a pseudogene. The source was CD4+ or CD8+ T cells sorted from blood, collected in a trial of the OX40 agonist ivuxolimab. This receptor was identified in an adult with an advanced solid tumor such as melanoma, head and neck, liver or kidney cancer. The CDR3 bases are TGTGCCAGCAGCCCCCGGGACAGGCCTAGCAATCAGCCCCAGCATTTT. This sequence encodes CASSPRDRPSNQPQHF.